This passage covers 8 T cell receptor beta chains from one sample sequenced in a study of a mutant IDH1 vaccine in newly diagnosed glioma. Using immunoSEQ multiplex PCR, the repertoire was profiled, and TCRdb retains in-frame clones only, with some absent. The data hold about 98,000 clones, with around 90% observed a single time. The sample's time point: baseline, week 1 (first vaccination visit). Treatment in this sample: pre-vaccination baseline after standard-of-care therapy. Material: PBMCs, obtained from a glioma patient treated with radiotherapy, temozolomide or both. The receptors shown here come from a woman aged 50 to 60 with glioma.

The CDR3: CASSDSLQVDEQFF. The CDR3 nucleotides are TGTGCCAGCAGCGACAGTCTCCAGGTGGATGAGCAGTTCTTC. The gene calls are TRBV2 and TRBJ2-1, with D maybe TRBD1 (5 bases). The CDR3 consists of 14 residues. Germline assignment: CDR1 SNHLY and CDR2 FYNNEI. Trimming stripped 6 bases from V and 8 bases from J, with 17 bases between.

This chain links TRBV10-3 with TRBJ1-2; D unresolved. The V end lost 3 bases, the J end lost 13 bases, and 12 bases lay between the germline ends. This CDR3 has 11 residues. Germline V gene lookup returns CDR1 ENHRY and CDR2 SYGVKD. The DNA of the CDR3 is TGTGCCATCAGTGATTTGGGGAATCGCACCTTC. Protein sequence: CAISDLGNRTF.

The V gene is TRBV25-1, the J gene TRBJ1-2, with 11 bases aligning to TRBD1. The length of the CDR3 is 14 residues. From germline, CDR1 is MGHDK and CDR2 SYGVNS. The V gene end was trimmed by 2 bases and the J gene end by 8 bases; junction bases not matched to a gene: 4. CDR3 sequence reads: CASSEGQGAKGYTF. The CDR3 bases are TGTGCCAGCAGTGAAGGACAGGGGGCGAAAGGCTACACCTTC.

V is TRBV28 and J is TRBJ2-2; weak D call: TRBD2 (5 bases). The CDR3 spans 14 residues. Germline CDR1 MDHEN, CDR2 SYDVKM. V lost 5 bases and J 6 bases, leaving 13 bases between the germline ends. CDR3 bases: TGTGCCAGCAGTCTTTGGACCGGGGCCGGGGAGCTGTTTTTT. Its protein is CASSLWTGAGELFF.

The chain has TRBV5-5 and TRBJ1-3; maybe TRBD1 (6 bases). The germline gives CDR1 SGHKS, CDR2 YYEKEE (reference sequence). Trimming shortened V by 4 bases and J by 6 bases, and 17 bases separated the two germline ends. This CDR3 comprises 15 residues. In DNA form, the CDR3 reads TGTGCCAGCAGCCTACAGACAGGAAGGGTAAACACCATATATTTT. Protein sequence: CASSLQTGRVNTIYF.

The chain uses TRBV6-1 and TRBJ1-2; no reliable D call. Trimming took 0 bases from V and 4 from J, leaving 15 bases between them. The CDR3 is 16 residues long. The germline V gene encodes CDR1 MNHNS and CDR2 SASEGT. The CDR3 loop reads CASSEARQKRFYGYTF. The CDR3 DNA is TGTGCCAGCAGTGAAGCGAGGCAAAAGCGATTCTATGGCTACACCTTC.

The chain has TRBV9 and TRBJ2-5; TRBD2 matches at 14 bases. The CDR3 spans 18 residues. The J segment lost 4 bases and the V segment lost 2 bases, leaving 10 bases of the junction unmatched. Germline CDR1 and CDR2: SGDLS and YYNGEE. The CDR3 sequence: CASSVTGTSGSDRETQYF. CDR3 nucleotides: TGTGCCAGCAGCGTGACCGGGACTAGCGGGAGTGACAGAGAGACCCAGTACTTC.

The chain recombines TRBV11-1 with TRBJ2-5; 11 positions match TRBD2. J gave up 3 bases and V 3 bases, and 6 bases lay outside the gene matches. The CDR3 covers 16 residues. Per germline, CDR1 SGHAT and CDR2 FQDESV (reference sequence). The CDR3 bases are TGTGCCAGCAGCTTGGGTTTACTAGCGGGAGAAGAGACCCAGTACTTC. It yields the protein CASSLGLLAGEETQYF.